The next 8 T cell receptor beta chains were all read from a single sample in a study of T cell changes during pregnancy in multiple sclerosis (dated by TCRdb to between 2018 and 2021). Libraries were prepared through the immunoSEQ multiplex PCR assay. TCRdb took this table from immuneACCESS and kept in-frame rearrangements with V and J called. Such tables lack part of the clones; where checked against another copy, unresolved V genes explain under half of the gap, and the rest is unexplained. The sample table records about 69,000 clones; around nine tenths of these occur just once. The ten biggest clones cover under 0.35% of the sample. Sequences were derived from CD4+ T cells from peripheral blood mononuclear cells, sampled in the third trimester of pregnancy. The receptor set was obtained from a female donor in good health, enrolled as a control in a pregnancy study.

The J gene is TRBJ1-2, the V gene TRBV9; perhaps TRBD1 as D (6 bases). CDR3 length: 15 amino acids. V was pared by 0 bases and J by 5 bases, with 14 bases between. Germline values: CDR1 SGDLS, CDR2 YYNGEE. The CDR3 DNA sequence: TGTGCCAGCAGCGTAGATTGGGGGCGCGGGTATGGCTACACCTTC. Translating gives CASSVDWGRGYGYTF.

In DNA, the CDR3 is TGTGCCAGCAGCCAACCGTGGCGGGTCTATAATTCACCCCTCCACTTT. It translates to CASSQPWRVYNSPLHF. J is TRBJ1-6 and V is TRBV4-2; D is unclear. This CDR3 has 16 amino acids. Trimming removed 2 bases from V and 3 bases from J, with 11 bases in between. The germline CDR1 and CDR2 sequences are LGHNA and YNFKEQ.

This clone was observed a single time. The V and J genes are TRBV25-1 and TRBJ1-1; D ambiguous. Trimming removed 0 bases from V and 7 bases from J, with 15 bases in between. The CDR3 sequence is 15 residues long. Germline loops: CDR1 MGHDK, CDR2 SYGVNS. CDR3 bases: TGTGCCAGCAGTGAATATTCGTCGCGAGATTTTGAAGCTTTCTTT. This gives the protein CASSEYSSRDFEAFF.

This clone occurred once. The chain joins TRBV19 to TRBJ1-1; a weak D match, TRBD1 (5 bases). V was cut by 6 bases and J by 6 bases, with 11 bases left in between. Germline V gene lookup returns CDR1 LNHDA and CDR2 SQIVND (reference sequence). The CDR3 is 12 amino acids. CDR3 sequence reads: CASSTGPAEAFF. For the CDR3, the DNA is TGTGCCAGTAGCACAGGACCGGCTGAAGCTTTCTTT.

The rearrangement uses TRBV5-1 and TRBJ2-1; D unclear. Germline CDR1 is SGHRS and CDR2 is YFSETQ. The length of the CDR3 is 14 residues. V lost 7 bases to trimming and J lost 0 bases, with 11 bases between them. CDR3: CASCTQSSYNEQFF. In DNA form, the CDR3 reads TGCGCCAGCTGCACACAGAGCTCCTACAATGAGCAGTTCTTC. The full variable domain, completed using reference TRBV5-1 and TRBJ2-1, is KAGVTQTPRYLIKTRGQQVTLSCSPISGHRSVSWYQQTPGQGLQFLFEYFSETQRNKGNFPGRFSGRQFSNSRSEMNVSTLELGDSALYLCASCTQSSYNEQFFGPGTRLTVL.

As DNA, the CDR3 is TGTGCCAGTAGTGCCGTAGCGGGGGGAACAGATACGCAGTATTTT. Translating gives CASSAVAGGTDTQYF. The J gene is TRBJ2-3, the V gene TRBV19; the match to TRBD2 covers 10 bases. V was pared by 5 bases and J by 3 bases, with 5 bases of the junction left unmatched. The V gene's germline CDR1 is LNHDA and CDR2 SQIVND (reference sequence). The CDR3 sequence is 15 residues long.

This clone was observed once. This chain uses TRBV6-1 with TRBJ1-5; a weak D match, TRBD1 (5 bases). The CDR3 is made up of 13 amino acids. With 7 bases removed from V and 10 bases from J, the gap between germline ends came to 17 bases. The germline V gene has CDR1 MNHNS and CDR2 SASEGT. The CDR3 reads CASTEAGGKPQHF. The CDR3 DNA reads as TGTGCCAGCACCGAGGCGGGGGGGAAACCCCAGCATTTT.

The V call is TRBV7-3, the J call TRBJ1-2, with D possibly matching TRBD1 (5 bases). Germline assignment: CDR1 SGHTA and CDR2 FQGTGA. Trimming left V 0 bases short and J 8 bases short, with 19 bases between. This CDR3 has 16 residues. The CDR3 sequence is CASSLTGLGQAEGYTF. The CDR3 DNA reads TGTGCCAGCAGCTTAACGGGGTTGGGGCAGGCGGAGGGCTACACCTTC. The whole variable domain, filled in from reference TRBV7-3 and TRBJ1-2, reads GAGVSQTPSNKVTEKGKYVELRCDPISGHTALYWYRQSLGQGPEFLIYFQGTGAADDSGLPNDRFFAVRPEGSVSTLKIQRTERGDSAVYLCASSLTGLGQAEGYTFGSGTRLTVV.